These 2 T cell receptor beta chains originate from one sample sequenced in a study of beta chain features in type 1 diabetes. The sequenced template was cDNA made from the entire isolated RNA. Assay: immunoSEQ multiplex PCR; the TCRdb copy retains only in-frame clones and omits some. The sample holds 500,000 to 700,000 clones, roughly a sixth seen once. The specimen sequenced was naive CD4+ T cells from blood. These receptors originate from a young man in good health.

This clone was recorded a few times. V is TRBV10-3 and J is TRBJ2-7; D remains ambiguous. With 0 bases removed from V and 0 bases from J, the gap between germline ends came to 6 bases. Germline V CDR1 and CDR2: ENHRY, SYGVKD. This CDR3 contains 14 residues. The CDR3 DNA is TGTGCCATCAGTGAGTCGGACGGCTCCTACGAGCAGTACTTC. This codes for CAISESDGSYEQYF.

The rearrangement links TRBV7-9 to TRBJ2-5; either TRBD1 or TRBD2 may supply D (5 bases each). The ends were cut back, 7 bases at V and 5 bases at J, with 17 bases in the middle. Germline-derived CDR1 and CDR2 are SEHNR and FQNEAQ (reference sequence). This CDR3 is 14 amino acids long. CDR3 in DNA: TGTGCCAGCATGCGGTGGGACCACCGGGAGACCCAGTACTTC. Its protein product is CASMRWDHRETQYF.